A selection of T cell receptor beta chains follows, all from one sample in a study of identical twins. TCRdb fed the 5' RACE reads into MiXCR, producing one record per CDR3 protein. Here the sample spans about 530,000 distinct CDR3 sequences, 20% to 25% being singletons. These data were likewise used in another study, on yellow fever vaccine responses in identical twins.

Input material: CD4+ T cells sorted from blood. These receptors were taken from a woman under 30 in good health. Each CDR3 is given with its conserved first and last residue. D genes are given only for firm matches. Clone size is given for some rows only: seen once, a few or many times, or a class if the clone is expanded.

D: -
size: -
J: TRBJ2-7
V: TRBV2
DNA: TGTGCCAGCCACGCGGGGACTCCTAAAGAGCAGTACTTC
CDR3: CASHAGTPKEQYF

D: TRBD1
size: -
J: TRBJ2-1
V: TRBV29-1
DNA: TGCAGCGTTGAAGCCTTTCCAGGGGGCGCGTGGTATGAGCAGTTCTTC
CDR3: CSVEAFPGGAWYEQFF

D: -
size: -
J: TRBJ2-4
V: TRBV24-1
DNA: TGTGCCACCAGTGATCCAAGCCCCCCTGGAGACATTCAGTACTTC
CDR3: CATSDPSPPGDIQYF

D: -
size: few
J: TRBJ2-1
V: TRBV20-1
DNA: TGCAGTGCTAGCGGTTTTATAAGGACTTTCCCAGGGCAGTTCTTC
CDR3: CSASGFIRTFPGQFF

D: TRBD2
size: -
J: TRBJ2-5
V: TRBV7-9
DNA: TGTGCCAGCAGCTTACTAGCGGGAAATAGGGAGACCCAGTACTTC
CDR3: CASSLLAGNRETQYF

D: -
size: few
J: TRBJ2-2
V: TRBV5-1
DNA: TGCGCCAGCAGCTTGGGGGTCGTCACCGGGGAGCTGTTTTTT
CDR3: CASSLGVVTGELFF

D: TRBD2
size: few
J: TRBJ2-5
V: TRBV25-1
DNA: TGTGCCAGCAGACCCGGGACTAGCGGGAGAGGAGAGACCCAGTACTTC
CDR3: CASRPGTSGRGETQYF

D: -
size: -
J: TRBJ2-4
V: TRBV2
DNA: TGTGCCAGCAGTGATTCGGCCCCGCCGACTCAGTACTTC
CDR3: CASSDSAPPTQYF

D: -
size: -
J: TRBJ2-1
V: TRBV12-3/TRBV12-4
DNA: TGTGCCAGCAAGGAGAAAAAGTACAATGAGCAGTTCTTC
CDR3: CASKEKKYNEQFF

D: TRBD2
size: -
J: TRBJ2-1
V: TRBV3-1
DNA: TGTGCCAGCAGCAAGGGGACTAGCGGGAGGAATGAGCAGTTCTTC
CDR3: CASSKGTSGRNEQFF

D: -
size: few
J: TRBJ2-5
V: TRBV4-2
DNA: TGTGCCAGCAGCCAAGTGTCGGGGCCCCAAGAGACCCAGTACTTC
CDR3: CASSQVSGPQETQYF

D: TRBD2
size: -
J: TRBJ2-4
V: TRBV10-3
DNA: TGTGCTAATAGCGGGGTAGCCAAAAACATTCAGTACTTC
CDR3: CANSGVAKNIQYF

D: TRBD2
size: few
J: TRBJ2-1
V: TRBV12-3/TRBV12-4
DNA: TGTGCCAGCAGATTAGCGGGGGGGCCAGTCAATGAGCAGTTCTTC
CDR3: CASRLAGGPVNEQFF

D: TRBD2
size: -
J: TRBJ2-5
V: TRBV7-9
DNA: TGTGCCAGCAGCTTAGGACTAGCGGGAGACAAGGAGACCCAGTACTTC
CDR3: CASSLGLAGDKETQYF

D: TRBD2
size: few
J: TRBJ2-2
V: TRBV3-1
DNA: TGTGCCAGCAGCCAAGAGGGACTAGCCCACACCGGGGAGCTGTTTTTT
CDR3: CASSQEGLAHTGELFF

D: -
size: -
J: TRBJ1-2
V: TRBV20-1
DNA: TGCAGTGCTAGAGATGGCGGCTATGGCTACACCTTC
CDR3: CSARDGGYGYTF

D: TRBD2
size: few
J: TRBJ2-1
V: TRBV20-1
DNA: TGCAGTGCTGGACTAGCGGGGCTCAATGAGCAGTTCTTC
CDR3: CSAGLAGLNEQFF

D: -
size: -
J: TRBJ2-3
V: TRBV18
DNA: TGTGCCAGCTCTCAGGGCCTGGACATAGATACGCAGTATTTT
CDR3: CASSQGLDIDTQYF

D: -
size: -
J: TRBJ2-1
V: TRBV10-3
DNA: TGTGCCATCAGTGAAAGGAGGGGCAGCTCCTACAATGAGCAGTTCTTC
CDR3: CAISERRGSSYNEQFF

D: TRBD1
size: -
J: TRBJ2-2
V: TRBV10-3
DNA: TGTGCCATCAGTGAGTTTTTGACGGGACAGGGAAGGACCGGGGAGCTGTTTTTT
CDR3: CAISEFLTGQGRTGELFF

D: TRBD2
size: few
J: TRBJ2-1
V: TRBV11-2
DNA: TGTGCCAGCAGCCAAGTCCCGGGAGGGGGGACTCTGGACGATGAGCAGTTCTTC
CDR3: CASSQVPGGGTLDDEQFF

D: -
size: few
J: TRBJ2-2
V: TRBV5-1
DNA: TGCGCCAGCAGCTTGGATGCGGGGCCGGGGGAGCTGTTTTTT
CDR3: CASSLDAGPGELFF

D: -
size: few
J: TRBJ2-2
V: TRBV3-1
DNA: TGTGCCAGCGCTCCGACAGCCAACTCCGGGGAGCTGTTTTTT
CDR3: CASAPTANSGELFF

D: -
size: few
J: TRBJ1-6
V: TRBV20-1
DNA: TGCAGTGCCCGAGGTTCCCTAGTGAATTCACCCCTCCACTTT
CDR3: CSARGSLVNSPLHF

D: -
size: once
J: TRBJ2-7
V: TRBV5-1
DNA: TGCGCCAGCAGCTTGGGGCCGGGTGGGGAGCAGTACTTC
CDR3: CASSLGPGGEQYF

D: TRBD2
size: -
J: TRBJ2-2
V: TRBV5-1
DNA: TGCGCCAGCAGGCGGACGAGTGCGGGAGTAGTCACCGGGGAGCTGTTTTTT
CDR3: CASRRTSAGVVTGELFF

D: -
size: few
J: TRBJ1-1
V: TRBV10-3
DNA: TGTGCCATCGGGACCCGGGACACTCTCATGAACACTGAAGCTTTCTTT
CDR3: CAIGTRDTLMNTEAFF

D: TRBD1
size: -
J: TRBJ2-2
V: TRBV27
DNA: TGTGCCAGCAGTCCTTACAGGGGACCCGGGGAGCTGTTTTTT
CDR3: CASSPYRGPGELFF

D: TRBD2
size: -
J: TRBJ2-5
V: TRBV12-3/TRBV12-4
DNA: TGTGCCAGCAGCCACAACGGGGGGATTTTGGAGACCCAGTACTTC
CDR3: CASSHNGGILETQYF

D: TRBD2
size: -
J: TRBJ2-1
V: TRBV9
DNA: TGTGCCAGCAGCGTAGGGTTTTCTAGCGGACCGGGGGATGAGCAGTTCTTC
CDR3: CASSVGFSSGPGDEQFF

D: -
size: many
J: TRBJ1-1
V: TRBV29-1
DNA: TGCAGCGTCGCGCGGGGGGAGGGCACTGAAGCTTTCTTT
CDR3: CSVARGEGTEAFF

D: -
size: -
J: TRBJ2-1
V: TRBV15
DNA: TGTGCCACCAGCAGAGGTCCGACTAGGGTAAACTACAATGAGCAGTTCTTC
CDR3: CATSRGPTRVNYNEQFF

D: TRBD2
size: -
J: TRBJ2-1
V: TRBV24-1
DNA: TGTGCCACCAGTGATTCGACCCTAGCGGGAGGCTACAATGAGCAGTTCTTC
CDR3: CATSDSTLAGGYNEQFF

D: TRBD1
size: -
J: TRBJ2-1
V: TRBV2
DNA: TGTGCCAGCAGCCCGGACAGGGGACGGGATGAGCAGTTCTTC
CDR3: CASSPDRGRDEQFF

D: -
size: -
J: TRBJ2-4
V: TRBV28
DNA: TGTGCCAGCAGTTTGTTTGCCCTAGCTGGTGCCAAAAACATTCAGTACTTC
CDR3: CASSLFALAGAKNIQYF

D: -
size: -
J: TRBJ2-5
V: TRBV20-1
DNA: TGCAGTGCTAGAGATCTAGCAACGCCGGGAGAGACCCAGTACTTC
CDR3: CSARDLATPGETQYF

D: TRBD2
size: few
J: TRBJ2-7
V: TRBV10-3
DNA: TGTGCCATCAGTGAGTCTACTAGCGGGCTAGCCTACGAGCAGTACTTC
CDR3: CAISESTSGLAYEQYF

D: -
size: few
J: TRBJ2-5
V: TRBV10-3
DNA: TGTGCCATTAGCAGGACCCAAGAGACCCAGTACTTC
CDR3: CAISRTQETQYF

D: TRBD2
size: -
J: TRBJ2-1
V: TRBV29-1
DNA: TGCAGCGTTCCTCCTAGCGGGAGTACCTACAATGAGCAGTTCTTC
CDR3: CSVPPSGSTYNEQFF

D: -
size: -
J: TRBJ1-1
V: TRBV20-1
DNA: TGCAGTGCTAGAGTACCGCCGGCTGAAGCTTTCTTT
CDR3: CSARVPPAEAFF

D: -
size: few
J: TRBJ1-1
V: TRBV12-3/TRBV12-4
DNA: TGTGCCAGCAGTTCCACCCCCGACAGTTACACTGAAGCTTTCTTT
CDR3: CASSSTPDSYTEAFF

D: -
size: few
J: TRBJ1-2
V: TRBV6-5
DNA: TGTGCCAGCAGTTCCTACTTGGGGAGCGGCTACACCTTC
CDR3: CASSSYLGSGYTF

D: TRBD2
size: once
J: TRBJ2-6
V: TRBV4-2
DNA: TGTGCCAGCAGTCAAATTCTAGCGGGGGGGTCGTCTGGGGCCAACGTCCTGACTTTC
CDR3: CASSQILAGGSSGANVLTF

D: -
size: -
J: TRBJ2-1
V: TRBV4-1
DNA: TGCGCCAGCAGCCAAGATGAGGGAGGAAGGGGTGAGCAGTTCTTC
CDR3: CASSQDEGGRGEQFF

D: -
size: -
J: TRBJ1-1
V: TRBV6-5
DNA: TGTGCCAGCAGTTACTCGGCCAGGACGGGGACTGAAGCTTTCTTT
CDR3: CASSYSARTGTEAFF

D: -
size: -
J: TRBJ2-2
V: TRBV20-1
DNA: TGCAGTGCCCCGCGGGGAATGAACACCGGGGAGCTGTTTTTT
CDR3: CSAPRGMNTGELFF

D: TRBD2
size: -
J: TRBJ2-7
V: TRBV2
DNA: TGTGCCAGCAGTGTCTCGGCGGGGGGCTACGAGCAGTACTTC
CDR3: CASSVSAGGYEQYF

D: -
size: few
J: TRBJ1-4
V: TRBV15
DNA: TGTGCCACCAGCAGTCTGTCTGGGGGAAATGAAAAACTGTTTTTT
CDR3: CATSSLSGGNEKLFF

D: TRBD2
size: -
J: TRBJ2-5
V: TRBV6-1
DNA: TGTGCCAGCAGTGCCGGTCCTAGCGGGGGGGAGACCCAGTACTTC
CDR3: CASSAGPSGGETQYF

D: -
size: -
J: TRBJ2-3
V: TRBV9
DNA: TGTGCCAGCAGCGTAGCTGCCGGGGGCACAGATACGCAGTATTTT
CDR3: CASSVAAGGTDTQYF

D: -
size: few
J: TRBJ2-1
V: TRBV11-2
DNA: TGTGCCAGCAGCAAATCAGGTAATGAGCAGTTCTTC
CDR3: CASSKSGNEQFF